This entry lists 30 T cell receptor beta chains sequenced from one sample in a study of blood T cell repertoires in COVID-19. Generated by immunoSEQ multiplex PCR, the TCRdb table keeps only in-frame clones and is missing some. The sample has over 150,000 clones; 65% to 90% are singletons. The sequenced material came from peripheral blood. Receptors were obtained from a woman between 55 and 75 years old with COVID-19, enrolled during active disease.

Here the CDR3 reads CASSHWTVNTEAFF. The CDR3, as DNA: TGTGCCAGCAGCCATTGGACAGTGAACACTGAAGCTTTCTTT. The chain employs TRBV3-1 (or the pseudogene TRBV3-2) and TRBJ1-1, with D tentatively TRBD1 (6 bases). V shed 3 bases and J shed 0 bases, with 8 bases lying between them. This CDR3 comprises 14 residues. Germline V CDR1 and CDR2: LGHDT, YNNKEL (reference sequence).

V is TRBV5-6 and J is TRBJ2-5; TRBD1 might be the D (6 bases). The germline V gene encodes CDR1 SGHDT and CDR2 YYEEEE. The CDR3 consists of 13 residues. V was cut by 4 bases and J by 2 bases, with 9 bases left in between. CDR3 loop: CASSPGQQETQYF. The CDR3, as DNA: TGTGCCAGCAGCCCCGGACAGCAAGAGACCCAGTACTTC.

The V gene is TRBV7-8, the J gene TRBJ1-1, with a weak D call TRBD1 (6 bases). V lost 5 bases, J lost 1 base, and 14 bases lay in between. This CDR3 is built from 15 residues. Germline loops: CDR1 SGHVS, CDR2 FQNEAQ. The CDR3 nucleotides are TGTGCCAGCAGCCGAGAGGGGGGGTCGAACACTGAAGCTTTCTTT. Translated: CASSREGGSNTEAFF.

The genes are TRBV9 and TRBJ2-1; D not certain. CDR3 size: 15 residues. Trimming took off 4 bases at V and 8 bases at J, with 19 bases between the two ends. The germline V gene encodes CDR1 SGDLS and CDR2 YYNGEE. CDR3 amino acids: CASSSRPTYADEQFF. In DNA form, the CDR3 reads TGTGCCAGCAGCTCGCGCCCAACGTATGCGGATGAGCAGTTCTTC.

J is TRBJ1-1 and V is TRBV6-1; D may be TRBD1 (6 bases). Looked up from germline, CDR1 is MNHNS and CDR2 is SASEGT. The V and J ends lost 3 bases and 0 bases respectively, with 11 bases between them. The CDR3 has 15 amino acids. The chain's CDR3 is CASSDGTFLNTEAFF. In DNA, the CDR3 is TGTGCCAGCAGTGATGGGACATTCCTGAACACTGAAGCTTTCTTT.

This rearrangement joins TRBV15 to TRBJ1-1; D gene ambiguous. Germline V gene data show CDR1 as LNHNV and CDR2 as YYDKDF (reference sequence). With 5 bases removed from V and 3 bases from J, the gap between germline ends came to 16 bases. The CDR3 is 15 amino acids. The CDR3 spells CATSRGGSSYTEAFF. CDR3 in DNA: TGTGCCACCAGCCGCGGAGGGAGCAGCTACACTGAAGCTTTCTTT.

The genes are TRBV7-9 and TRBJ1-3; the match to TRBD1 covers 8 bases. The V segment lost 4 bases and the J segment 2 bases; nucleotides outside the gene matches: 10. Germline lookup yields CDR1 SEHNR and CDR2 FQNEAQ (reference sequence). CDR3 length: 17 residues. CDR3: CASSSLRQGKAGNTIYF. The CDR3 nucleotides are TGTGCCAGCAGCTCTCTCCGACAGGGGAAGGCTGGAAACACCATATATTTT. Based on the CDR3 plus reference TRBV7-9 and TRBJ1-3, the full variable domain is DTGVSQNPRHKITKRGQNVTFRCDPISEHNRLYWYRQTLGQGPEFLTYFQNEAQLEKSRLLSDRFSAERPKGSFSTLEIQRTEQGDSAMYLCASSSLRQGKAGNTIYFGEGSWLTVV.

In DNA form, the CDR3 reads TGTGCCAGCAGTTTAACTAGTACAATACGGACAGATACGCAGTATTTT. Translation: CASSLTSTIRTDTQYF. The V and J genes are TRBV27 and TRBJ2-3, with D tentatively TRBD2 (5 bases). Trimming left V 2 bases short and J 3 bases short, with 15 bases between. The germline gives CDR1 MNHEY, CDR2 SMNVEV (reference sequence). CDR3 length equals 16 residues.

The CDR3 protein is CASSRGGAMTGELFF. CDR3 DNA sequence: TGTGCCAGCAGCCGGGGAGGAGCAATGACAGGGGAGCTGTTTTTT. J is TRBJ2-2 and V is TRBV13; D might be TRBD2 (6 bases). V shed 5 bases and J shed 8 bases, with 18 bases lying between them. This CDR3 comprises 15 residues. Germline CDR1 reads PRHDT; CDR2 reads FYEKMQ (reference sequence).

The chain uses TRBV27 and TRBJ1-2, with 7 bases matching TRBD1. Unmatched junction bases numbered 6, after V lost 8 bases and J lost 6 bases. The CDR3 contains 12 residues. Germline CDR1 and CDR2: MNHEY and SMNVEV (reference sequence). The CDR3 spells CASGYTGDGYTF. The DNA for the CDR3 is TGTGCCAGCGGATATACAGGGGATGGCTACACCTTC.

This chain connects TRBV14 to TRBJ1-2; a possible D gene is TRBD1 (5 bases). The CDR3 consists of 14 residues. Trimming took 0 bases from V and 5 from J, leaving 10 bases between them. Germline V gene sequence: CDR1 SGHDN, CDR2 FVKESK. CDR3 nucleotide sequence: TGTGCCAGCAGCCAAGATCTCGCAGGGTATGGCTACACCTTC. Residues: CASSQDLAGYGYTF.

The genes are TRBV6-5 and TRBJ1-1; no reliable D call. The germline V gene encodes CDR1 MNHEY and CDR2 SVGAGI. The CDR3 loop spans 13 amino acids. V was pared by 6 bases and J by 0 bases, with 8 bases between. The CDR3 region is CASSQTLNTEAFF. The CDR3 region has the DNA TGTGCCAGCAGCCAAACTTTGAACACTGAAGCTTTCTTT.

This chain joins TRBV7-8 and TRBJ2-2; tentative D call: TRBD1 (6 bases). The length of the CDR3 is 15 residues. V lost 6 bases and J lost 4, with 15 bases in between. Germline V gene lookup returns CDR1 SGHVS and CDR2 FQNEAQ. In nucleotides, the CDR3 is TGTGCCAGCAGTTCTTGGGCAGGGGCCACCGGGGAGCTGTTTTTT. Protein product: CASSSWAGATGELFF. Supplemented by reference TRBV7-8 and TRBJ2-2, the full variable domain reads GAGVSQSPRYKVAKRGQDVALRCDPISGHVSLFWYQQALGQGPEFLTYFQNEAQLDKSGLPSDRFFAERPEGSVSTLKIQRTQQEDSAVYLCASSSWAGATGELFFGEGSRLTVL.

The chain combines TRBV7-9 with TRBJ1-1; 7 bases are a match to TRBD1. With 3 bases clipped from V and 5 bases from J, the junction kept 3 bases outside the gene matches. The length of the CDR3 is 13 residues. Germline V CDR1 and CDR2: SEHNR, FQNEAQ (reference sequence). The CDR3 here is CASSFGTVTEAFF. CDR3 DNA: TGTGCCAGCAGCTTCGGGACAGTAACTGAAGCTTTCTTT.

The J gene is TRBJ1-5, the V gene TRBV5-6; a possible D gene is TRBD1 (6 bases). The CDR3 is made up of 13 amino acids. CDR1 and CDR2 (germline): SGHDT, YYEEEE. The V and J ends lost 4 bases and 9 bases respectively, with 14 bases between them. This chain's CDR3 is CASSPTGSGPQHF. The CDR3 DNA reads as TGTGCCAGCAGCCCGACAGGTTCGGGGCCCCAGCATTTT. The entire variable domain, with the rest obtained from reference TRBV5-6 and TRBJ1-5, is as follows: DAGVTQSPTHLIKTRGQQVTLRCSPKSGHDTVSWYQQALGQGPQFIFQYYEEEERQRGNFPDRFSGHQFPNYSSELNVNALLLGDSALYLCASSPTGSGPQHFGDGTRLSIL.

V and J are TRBV12-5 and TRBJ1-1; 9 bases match TRBD1. CDR3 size: 16 residues. CDR1 is LGHNT, CDR2 FRNRAP, per germline. The ends lost 0 bases at V and 5 bases at J; junction bases unmatched: 7. CDR3 DNA sequence: TGTGCTAGTGGTTTGGTTTACAGGGGGCGAGGAACTGAAGCTTTCTTT. It yields the protein CASGLVYRGRGTEAFF.

The chain uses TRBV14 and TRBJ1-2, with 8 bases lining up with TRBD1. This CDR3 is built from 20 residues. V gave up 0 bases and J gave up 2 bases; unmatched junction bases: 17. The germline gives CDR1 SGHDN, CDR2 FVKESK. CDR3 nucleotide sequence: TGTGCCAGCAGCCAAGAAGGCAGGGGGCTACGAACCCTCCTAAACTATGGCTACACCTTC. It translates to CASSQEGRGLRTLLNYGYTF.

The rearrangement links TRBV7-9 to TRBJ1-2, with 7 bases fitting TRBD1. CDR3 size: 15 residues. V lost 7 bases, J lost 2 bases, and 10 bases stayed unmatched. Germline V gene data show CDR1 as SEHNR and CDR2 as FQNEAQ (reference sequence). DNA for the CDR3: TGTGCCAGCATCGGCTCCGGGACAGCAAACTATGGCTACACCTTC. Encoded protein: CASIGSGTANYGYTF. The entire variable domain, with the rest obtained from reference TRBV7-9 and TRBJ1-2, is as follows: DTGVSQNPRHKITKRGQNVTFRCDPISEHNRLYWYRQTLGQGPEFLTYFQNEAQLEKSRLLSDRFSAERPKGSFSTLEIQRTEQGDSAMYLCASIGSGTANYGYTFGSGTRLTVV.

This clone occurred once. The chain couples TRBV29-1 to TRBJ1-2, with 12 bases matching TRBD1. Germline CDR1 SQVTM, CDR2 ANQGSEA. The junction had 4 bases not matched to a gene; V was cut back by 7 bases and J by 4 bases. The CDR3 has 13 amino acids. CDR3 bases: TGCAGCGGGGGACAGGGGGCTTCCTATGGCTACACCTTC. Protein: CSGGQGASYGYTF.

This chain links TRBV3-1 (or the pseudogene TRBV3-2) with TRBJ1-1; unclear D gene. Germline V gene data show CDR1 as LGHDT and CDR2 as YNNKEL (reference sequence). The CDR3 is 16 amino acids. With 2 bases removed from V and 0 bases from J, the gap between germline ends came to 13 bases. The CDR3 DNA is TGTGCCAGCAGCCAATCGCACAGCTTAATGAACACTGAAGCTTTCTTT. Residues: CASSQSHSLMNTEAFF.

CDR3 region: CASSLAGTMNTEAFF. The CDR3 DNA is TGCGCCAGCAGCTTGGCCGGTACCATGAACACTGAAGCTTTCTTT. The gene calls are TRBV5-1 and TRBJ1-1, with D unclear. Per germline, CDR1 SGHRS and CDR2 YFSETQ. Trimming cost V 0 bases and J 0 bases, with 9 bases left between them. The CDR3 runs to 15 residues.

The chain employs TRBV7-8 and TRBJ1-1; D possibly corresponds to TRBD1 (6 bases). Trimming removed 2 bases from V and 0 bases from J, with 10 bases in between. Germline CDR1 SGHVS, CDR2 FQNEAQ. This CDR3 is built from 15 residues. Written as DNA, the CDR3 is TGTGCCAGCAGCTTATACGACAGGCTGAACACTGAAGCTTTCTTT. This codes for CASSLYDRLNTEAFF.

The chain is built from TRBV24-1 and TRBJ2-3; a weak D match, TRBD2 (5 bases). The CDR3 length is 14 residues. Trimming stripped 3 bases from V and 3 bases from J, with 9 bases between. Germline V lookup: CDR1 KGHDR, CDR2 SFDVKD. Here the CDR3 DNA reads TGTGCCACCAGTGATCCACCGGGGACAGATACGCAGTATTTT. Encoded protein: CATSDPPGTDTQYF.

This chain uses TRBV6-4 with TRBJ1-1, with D possibly matching TRBD1 (6 bases). Deletions cut 3 bases from V and 3 bases from J, with 11 bases between. The V gene's germline CDR1 is MRHNA and CDR2 SNTAGT. This CDR3 contains 14 residues. CDR3: CASSDGRTDTEAFF. The CDR3 region has the DNA TGTGCCAGCAGTGATGGACGGACAGACACTGAAGCTTTCTTT.

This clone was found a few times. The CDR3 region is CASSVTGPIGYTF. In nucleotides, the CDR3 is TGTGCCAGCAGCGTGACAGGGCCAATTGGCTACACCTTC. The V gene is TRBV7-8, the J gene TRBJ1-2, with TRBD1 matching over 7 bases. Trimming cost V 5 bases and J 7 bases; bases outside gene matches: 7. Germline values: CDR1 SGHVS, CDR2 FQNEAQ. The CDR3 consists of 13 residues.

This clone appeared once. This chain connects TRBV9 to TRBJ1-1; no firm D call. V gave up 5 bases and J gave up 2 bases, with 10 bases separating them. Germline CDR1 and CDR2: SGDLS and YYNGEE. The CDR3 is made up of 13 amino acids. The CDR3 here is CASRLGANTEAFF. The CDR3 coding sequence is TGTGCCAGCAGATTGGGAGCAAACACTGAAGCTTTCTTT.

The CDR3 bases are TGCAGCGTTGCCGAGACAGGAGGAAACACCATATATTTT. Its translation: CSVAETGGNTIYF. The J gene is TRBJ1-3, the V gene TRBV29-1, with D possibly being TRBD1 (6 bases). Germline-derived CDR1 and CDR2 are SQVTM and ANQGSEA. Deletions cut 4 bases from V and 4 bases from J, with 11 bases between. The CDR3 sequence is 13 residues long.

The chain couples TRBV18 to TRBJ2-3; TRBD2 might be the D (5 bases). Trimming removed 4 bases at V and 0 bases at J, with 11 bases between. Germline V lookup: CDR1 KGHSH, CDR2 LQKENI. The length of the CDR3 is 15 residues. The DNA of the CDR3 is TGTGCCAGCTCACTTGCAGGAGGCAGCACAGATACGCAGTATTTT. It yields the protein CASSLAGGSTDTQYF.

The chain combines TRBV5-1 with TRBJ1-2; 7 bases line up with TRBD1. With V trimmed by 2 bases and J by 1 base, 2 bases remained unmatched. The CDR3 length is 14 residues. Germline V gene sequence: CDR1 SGHRS, CDR2 YFSETQ. CDR3 in DNA: TGCGCCAGCAGCTTCCAGGGGGTTAACTATGGCTACACCTTC. It encodes CASSFQGVNYGYTF.

The CDR3 protein is CASSQAWGTGDYEQYF. As DNA, the CDR3 is TGTGCCAGCAGCCAAGCCTGGGGGACAGGGGACTACGAGCAGTACTTC. The chain couples TRBV14 to TRBJ2-7; 10 positions agree with TRBD1. The CDR3 extends over 16 amino acids. Germline values: CDR1 SGHDN, CDR2 FVKESK. With V trimmed by 1 base and J by 3 bases, 6 bases remained unmatched.